This T cell receptor beta chain was obtained from a study of monozygotic twins with inflammatory bowel disease. The CDR3 is 15 amino acids. Germline CDR1 SGHRS, CDR2 YFSETQ. No DNA is given; TCRdb re-called the 5' RACE reads and lists each CDR3 protein once. The sample features about 160,000 distinct CDR3 sequences, with 2.4% in its top ten. This receptor was identified in a human donor with ulcerative colitis or Crohn's disease, or a healthy co-twin of an affected twin (not recorded which). The chain couples TRBV5-1 to TRBJ2-3; the D call of TRBD2 rests on TCRdb alone, since no DNA is present to check it. Sequenced sample: blood. This chain's CDR3 is CASARLDGGTDTQYF.